The 10 T cell receptor beta chains reported below all come from one sample, sequenced in a study of blood T cells in healthy people across ages. Through a sample-barcoded 5' primer and a J-beta primer mix, a second PCR was run for about 7 to 12 cycles. TCRdb processed the 5' RACE reads anew with MiXCR; each CDR3 protein has one entry. The sample shows 1.2 million to 1.5 million distinct CDR3 sequences, around 59% of them seen only once. Specimen: blood. The receptors derive from a man aged 18-30 years in good health.

The V gene is TRBV4-2, the J gene TRBJ1-2, with D unclear. Germline lookup yields CDR1 LGHNA and CDR2 YNFKEQ. The CDR3 has 12 amino acids. The V end was cut by 2 bases, the J end by 8 bases, with 9 bases between. The CDR3 bases are TGTGCCAGCAGCCAATTTAGGGAGGGCTACACCTTC. Protein product: CASSQFREGYTF.

V usage is TRBV7-2 and J usage is TRBJ2-3; D unresolved. Trimming took off 4 bases at V and 4 bases at J, with 9 bases between the two ends. From germline, CDR1 is SGHTA and CDR2 FQGNSA. CDR3 length equals 13 residues. For the CDR3, the DNA is TGTGCCAGCAGCTGGGGTGGCGCAGATACGCAGTATTTT. Protein product: CASSWGGADTQYF.

The CDR3 DNA sequence: TGTGCCAGCAGCCAAGAATTCGGGAGGGAAGAGACCCAGTACTTC. The encoded protein is CASSQEFGREETQYF. The genes are TRBV3-1 and TRBJ2-7, with 8 bases lining up with TRBD2. The better agreement between TRBJ2-5 and the DNA end casts doubt on the J call. Germline V gene sequence: CDR1 LGHDT, CDR2 YNNKEL (reference sequence). The CDR3 is made up of 15 amino acids.

The J gene is TRBJ2-5, the V gene TRBV20-1; D might be TRBD1 or TRBD2, each matching 6 bases. This CDR3 is built from 12 residues. V lost 7 bases and J 11 bases, leaving 20 bases between the germline ends. CDR1 and CDR2 from the germline V gene are DFQATT and SNEGSKA (reference sequence). The CDR3 loop is CSVFGGRNEQYF. As DNA, the CDR3 is TGCAGTGTTTTCGGGGGCCGCAATGAGCAGTACTTC.

The gene calls are TRBV7-2 and TRBJ2-7; D unresolved. CDR1 is SGHTA and CDR2 is FQGNSA in the germline V gene. Trimming took 5 bases from V and 3 from J, leaving 14 bases between them. CDR3 length: 14 residues. CDR3 in amino acids: CASSIRTGYYEQYF. CDR3 coding DNA: TGTGCCAGCAGCATAAGGACGGGCTACTACGAGCAGTACTTC.

The V and J genes are TRBV28 and TRBJ2-5; D ambiguous. V was trimmed by 3 bases and J by 2 bases, leaving 13 bases between them. CDR1 is MDHEN, CDR2 SYDVKM, per germline. CDR3 size: 15 residues. This CDR3 reads CASSFSPPWQETQYF. In nucleotides, the CDR3 is TGTGCCAGCAGTTTCTCGCCCCCGTGGCAAGAGACCCAGTACTTC.

This rearrangement joins TRBV20-1 to TRBJ2-3; D is perhaps TRBD2 (6 bases). The ends were cut back, 3 bases at V and 4 bases at J, with 14 bases in the middle. This CDR3 spans 14 amino acids. Germline assignment: CDR1 DFQATT and CDR2 SNEGSKA (reference sequence). CDR3: CSASPASDADTQYF. The CDR3 DNA reads TGCAGTGCTAGTCCCGCTAGCGATGCAGATACGCAGTATTTT.

This clonotype was seen a few times. The V call is TRBV6-5, the J call TRBJ2-1; no definite D call. The CDR3 length is 13 residues. Germline V gives CDR1 MNHEY, CDR2 SVGAGI. The V and J ends lost 0 bases and 8 bases respectively, with 8 bases between them. CDR3 sequence reads: CASSYSIGYEQFF. The DNA for the CDR3 is TGTGCCAGCAGTTACTCGATCGGGTATGAGCAGTTCTTC.

This clonotype came up a few times. A much larger clone is a single base away; this may be a read error. This chain uses TRBV6-4 with TRBJ2-2, with D uncertain. The CDR3 is made up of 13 amino acids. Germline CDR1 is MRHNA and CDR2 is SNTAGT. V dropped 4 bases and J dropped 0 bases, with 3 bases sitting between them. The DNA for the CDR3 is TGTGCCAGCAGTGCCTCGAACACCGGGGAGCTGTTTTTT. Its translation: CASSASNTGELFF.

The rearrangement uses TRBV20-1 and TRBJ2-5, with D tentatively TRBD1 or TRBD2 (5 bases each). With the DNA end fitting TRBJ2-7 better, the J assignment may be wrong. Germline V gene lookup returns CDR1 DFQATT and CDR2 SNEGSKA (reference sequence). This CDR3 is built from 15 residues. Here the CDR3 reads CSARVPGASPVEQYF. DNA for the CDR3: TGCAGTGCTAGAGTCCCCGGGGCTAGCCCAGTCGAGCAGTACTTC.